A selection of T cell receptor beta chains follows, all from one sample in a study of regulatory dendritic cells for organ transplantation. The table came from immunoSEQ multiplex PCR; TCRdb's copy has only in-frame clones and leaves some out. The sample records approximately 11,000 clones, about nine tenths being singletons. These TCRs are of unknown antigen specificity. Sequencing used naive CD8+ T cells from blood cultured with dendritic cells. The receptors here all came from a human donor in good health. The conserved cysteine and the conserved F or W are not part of the CDR3 here.

J gene | V gene | CDR3 protein
TRBJ1-1 | TRBV4-1 | ASSPSPNGGTEAF
TRBJ2-2 | TRBV7-9 | ASSLAGELF
TRBJ2-5 | TRBV6-5 | ASSPGTGAQETQY
TRBJ1-1 | TRBV11-2 | ASNSIQGGVTEAF
TRBJ2-3 | TRBV4-1 | ASSQIGTDTQY
TRBJ1-1 | TRBV30 | AWSAGTGDTEAF
TRBJ1-6 | TRBV11-2 | ASSLAFGDYNSPLH
TRBJ2-5 | TRBV25-1 | ASSEYGSRGETQY
TRBJ2-3 | TRBV9 | ASSVSGRRTDTQY
TRBJ1-1 | TRBV6-5 | ASSLSPGRPEAF
TRBJ2-1 | TRBV5-1 | ASSFTVYNEQF
TRBJ2-1 | TRBV13 | ASSLRTTGENEQF
TRBJ2-2 | TRBV7-9 | ASSRSMENTGELF
TRBJ2-1 | TRBV13 | ASSLRQTYNEQF
TRBJ1-2 | TRBV6-1 | ASSDRNYGYT
TRBJ2-2 | TRBV28 | ASSLTGRTGELF
TRBJ1-2 | TRBV25-1 | ARSTGTYGYT
TRBJ2-7 | TRBV7-8 | ASSLGAPSYEQY
TRBJ2-7 | TRBV5-4 | ASSSTLGEQY
TRBJ2-5 | TRBV29-1 | SVDRGSTGTQY
TRBJ2-1 | TRBV4-3 | ASSQEDGGAWGEQF
TRBJ2-1 | TRBV9 | ASSVGGTSNEQF
TRBJ1-1 | TRBV6-1 | ASSEWRTGNTEAF
TRBJ1-5 | TRBV7-9 | ASQRVGGQPQH
TRBJ1-6 | TRBV21-1 | ASSPSEGSYNSPLH
TRBJ2-7 | TRBV19 | ASSIVGHLYEQY
TRBJ2-7 | TRBV2 | ASSEVTSGPYEQY
TRBJ2-3 | TRBV4-3 | ASSQDGGLTDTQY
TRBJ2-7 | TRBV2 | ASLLPISYEQY
TRBJ1-2 | TRBV6-5 | ASSPEDRHGYT
TRBJ2-7 | TRBV6-1 | ASNEAGGGTRSYEQY
TRBJ2-7 | TRBV15 | ATSRVRGEQY
TRBJ1-2 | TRBV9 | ASSATTGSDYGYT
TRBJ1-2 | TRBV30 | AWSYGQGGYGYT
TRBJ2-7 | TRBV6-5 | ASSYGSGAYEQY
TRBJ1-1 | TRBV4-1 | ASHQTVASRRLNTEAF
TRBJ2-7 | TRBV27 | ASSPGLAGVEQY
TRBJ1-2 | TRBV5-6 | ASSLNGAQLGYT
TRBJ2-1 | TRBV19 | ASKIEHGTIGWGSYNEQF
TRBJ1-2 | TRBV15 | ATSGRRTDSHGYT
TRBJ2-1 | TRBV5-6 | ASSFDRAVNEQF
TRBJ1-2 | TRBV7-9 | ATSGTGTNYGYT
TRBJ1-4 | TRBV2 | ASSGTVGLF
TRBJ2-3 | TRBV11-2 | ASRTSGYTDTQY
TRBJ2-3 | TRBV11-1 | ASSTWQGESTDTQY
TRBJ1-2 | TRBV6-5 | ASSYGLGGAGGYT
TRBJ2-5 | TRBV6-5 | ASRIDGGETQY
TRBJ1-1 | TRBV14 | ASSQGRLEAF
TRBJ2-7 | TRBV4-3 | ASSPVRGGVYEQY
TRBJ2-4 | TRBV16 | ASRRDGGNIQY
TRBJ1-6 | TRBV4-3 | ASSQGYRTASFYNSPLH